This T cell receptor (beta chain) was recorded in a study of OX40 agonist ivuxolimab in advanced cancers. This clone was recorded once. Assay used: immunoSEQ multiplex PCR; TCRdb lists only in-frame clones, some missing. The table records 100,000 or so clones, under 95% of them present only once. V gave up 4 bases and J gave up 2 bases; unmatched junction bases: 4. Germline V gives CDR1 SGDLS, CDR2 YYNGEE. This CDR3 spans 14 amino acids. This clonotype originated in an adult with an advanced solid tumor such as melanoma, head and neck, liver or kidney cancer. This specimen consisted of CD4+ or CD8+ T cells sorted from blood, obtained in a trial of the OX40 agonist ivuxolimab. The rearrangement links TRBV9 to TRBJ2-7; 9 positions agree with TRBD1. Here the CDR3 DNA reads TGTGCCAGCAGCCCACAGGGGGCAACCTACGAGCAGTACTTC. This encodes CASSPQGATYEQYF.